A single sample gave rise to the 12 T cell receptor beta chains below, sequenced in a study of blood T cell repertoires in COVID-19. Clones were sequenced by immunoSEQ multiplex PCR, and TCRdb holds only the in-frame ones, with some missing. The table includes 250,000 to 300,000 clones, around four fifths detected once. Sequencing was performed on peripheral blood. All receptors come from a man between 60 and 70 years old who had recovered from COVID-19.

The chain joins TRBV2 to TRBJ2-1, with 7 bases lining up with TRBD2. V shed 2 bases and J 8 bases; nucleotides not matched to a gene: 6. CDR3 length: 14 residues. CDR1 and CDR2 from the germline V gene are SNHLY and FYNNEI. The CDR3 sequence: CASSEIGLADEQFF. Written as DNA, the CDR3 is TGTGCCAGCAGTGAAATCGGTCTAGCGGATGAGCAGTTCTTC. Full variable domain (remainder filled in from reference TRBV2 and TRBJ2-1): EPEVTQTPSHQVTQMGQEVILRCVPISNHLYFYWYRQILGQKVEFLVSFYNNEISEKSEIFDDQFSVERPDGSNFTLKIRSTKLEDSAMYFCASSEIGLADEQFFGPGTRLTVL.

This clone was detected only once. This chain connects TRBV3-1 (or the pseudogene TRBV3-2) to TRBJ2-3; D might be TRBD2 (7 bases). Germline CDR1 is LGHDT and CDR2 is YNNKEL (reference sequence). The V and J ends lost 2 bases and 1 base respectively, with 16 bases between them. The CDR3 runs to 17 residues. The CDR3 sequence is CASSQSRGRAGTDTQYF. The DNA of the CDR3 is TGTGCCAGCAGCCAATCGAGGGGGAGGGCCGGCACAGATACGCAGTATTTT.

The genes are TRBV2 and TRBJ2-5; 9 nucleotides match TRBD1. Germline V gene sequence: CDR1 SNHLY, CDR2 FYNNEI. V was pared by 6 bases and J by 5 bases, with 4 bases of the junction left unmatched. CDR3 length: 13 residues. Written as DNA, the CDR3 is TGTGCCAGCAGACCGACAGGGGGGGAGACCCAGTACTTC. Amino acid sequence: CASRPTGGETQYF.

The gene calls are TRBV5-4 and TRBJ2-1; no clear D. Germline values: CDR1 SGHNT, CDR2 YYREEE (reference sequence). Trimming removed 4 bases at V and 4 bases at J, with 9 bases between. The CDR3 runs to 13 residues. The CDR3 DNA is TGTGCCAGCAGCCCCGGGTCGTACAATGAGCAGTTCTTC. Translating it yields CASSPGSYNEQFF.

This rearrangement joins TRBV7-2 to TRBJ2-7; D is perhaps TRBD1 (6 bases). The CDR3 has 14 residues. From germline, CDR1 is SGHTA and CDR2 FQGNSA. The V end was cut by 1 base, the J end by 1 base, with 8 bases between. The CDR3 loop is CASSLGDTSYEQYF. The CDR3, as DNA: TGTGCCAGCAGCTTAGGGGACACGTCCTACGAGCAGTACTTC.

The chain combines TRBV5-1 with TRBJ2-3; maybe TRBD2 (6 bases). This CDR3 region has 15 residues. Germline CDR1 SGHRS, CDR2 YFSETQ. The V and J ends lost 3 bases and 0 bases respectively, with 11 bases between them. The CDR3 protein is CASSSLASSTDTQYF. In nucleotides, the CDR3 is TGCGCCAGCAGCTCCCTAGCGTCTAGCACAGATACGCAGTATTTT.

J is TRBJ1-6 and V is TRBV7-9, with 7 bases lining up with TRBD1. Germline V gene lookup returns CDR1 SEHNR and CDR2 FQNEAQ (reference sequence). Unmatched junction bases numbered 5, after V lost 5 bases and J lost 7 bases. This CDR3 is built from 14 residues. The CDR3 nucleotides read TGTGCCAGCAGCGGGCGACAGGGCAATTCACCCCTCCACTTT. Translated: CASSGRQGNSPLHF.

The chain combines TRBV5-4 with TRBJ1-2; no reliable D call. The CDR3 sequence is 18 residues long. CDR1 and CDR2 (germline): SGHNT, YYREEE (reference sequence). V was trimmed by 4 bases and J by 0 bases, leaving 22 bases between them. The chain's CDR3 is CASSPDQGPPGANYGYTF. The CDR3 DNA reads as TGTGCCAGCAGCCCAGACCAAGGTCCCCCGGGAGCTAACTATGGCTACACCTTC.

The chain couples TRBV6-5 to TRBJ1-6; D uncertain. The CDR3 spans 16 residues. Germline CDR1 reads MNHEY; CDR2 reads SVGAGI. Trimming took off 2 bases at V and 7 bases at J, with 15 bases between the two ends. CDR3 amino acids: CASSYGPGLRNSPLHF. CDR3 nucleotides: TGTGCCAGCAGTTACGGGCCGGGGTTGCGCAATTCACCCCTCCACTTT.

The chain has TRBV3-1 (or the pseudogene TRBV3-2) and TRBJ1-1; the D gene is possibly TRBD1 (5 bases). In germline, CDR1 is LGHDT, CDR2 YNNKEL (reference sequence). The ends were cut back, 1 base at V and 5 bases at J, with 11 bases in the middle. The CDR3 loop spans 14 amino acids. CDR3 DNA sequence: TGTGCCAGCAGCCAAGGTCTTGGGGGGACTGAAGCTTTCTTT. Translated: CASSQGLGGTEAFF.

The V and J genes are TRBV14 and TRBJ2-1; 7 nucleotides match TRBD2. J lost 10 bases, V lost 3 bases, and 15 bases had no gene match. This CDR3 is built from 16 residues. The germline V gene has CDR1 SGHDN and CDR2 FVKESK. The DNA for the CDR3 is TGTGCCAGCAGCCACCCCTGGGGGATCCTAGCGGAAGAGCAGTTCTTC. This gives the protein CASSHPWGILAEEQFF.

This chain uses TRBV6-4 with TRBJ2-3, with D hard to call. V lost 5 bases to trimming and J lost 1 base, with 7 bases between them. This CDR3 has 13 amino acids. Germline V CDR1 and CDR2: MRHNA, SNTAGT. Here the CDR3 DNA reads TGTGCCAGCAGTACCCGGGGCACAGATACGCAGTATTTT. It yields the protein CASSTRGTDTQYF.